This T cell receptor beta chain was identified in a study of T cell responses to AZD1222 COVID-19 vaccine. For the study at large: Samples with a second dose at about 4 or about 12 weeks were pooled together. Study results and caveats: Females made up more of the donors, who were largely white British, and clonal diversity may have come out too low. Vaccine-associated CD4 TCRs ranged over spike, dominating at 160-218 and 743-854. Only six or seven AZD1222 recipients tested seropositive at baseline.

This clone is a singleton in its sample. Its antigen is unknown. With 5 bases clipped from V and 4 bases from J, the junction kept 17 bases outside the gene matches. This CDR3 has 19 amino acids. Germline loops: CDR1 MNHEY, CDR2 SMNVEV (reference sequence). Produced via immunoSEQ multiplex PCR; TCRdb's table is partial and in-frame only. Altogether 90,000 to 120,000 clones are present, over 85% being singletons, with the ten largest covering around 4.7%. Sequenced here: peripheral blood, sampled on day 0 of AZD1222 vaccination. This receptor was taken from an adult in good health. This chain joins TRBV27 and TRBJ1-6; 7 bases are a match to TRBD1. The CDR3 region is CASSRFLQLGTAYNSPLHF. CDR3 bases: TGTGCCAGCAGTCGATTTCTCCAACTAGGGACAGCATATAATTCACCCCTCCACTTT.